This paragraph reports one T cell receptor (beta chain). The sample belongs to a study of blood T cell repertoires in COVID-19. About the study: Material from acute and convalescent COVID-19 was sourced from the United States, Italy and Spain. The analysed material was cDNA or gDNA that came from T cells, B-cell-depleted T cells, or PBMCs.

Clones were sequenced by immunoSEQ multiplex PCR, and TCRdb holds only the in-frame ones, with some missing. Seen here are fewer than 300,000 clones, more than 85% observed once, and the top ten hold under 3%. Per germline, CDR1 SGHVS and CDR2 FQNEAQ. This CDR3 contains 13 residues. Trimming pared 3 bases from V and 6 bases from J, leaving 12 bases between. One Seattle source followed patients from active infection through their disease course. The receptor was isolated from a person between 18 and 35 years old with COVID-19, enrolled during active disease. Source material: peripheral blood. J is TRBJ2-7 and V is TRBV7-8; D ambiguous. The CDR3 nucleotides read TGTGCCAGCAGCTTCCCAGAATCGGGCGAGCAGTACTTC. Translating it yields CASSFPESGEQYF.